This TCR beta chain was obtained from a study of blood T cell repertoires in COVID-19. Study-wide background: Samples representing acute and convalescent COVID-19 were sourced from the United States, Italy and Spain. The analysed material was cDNA or gDNA that came from T cells, B-cell-depleted T cells, or PBMCs.

CDR1 is SNHLY and CDR2 is FYNNEI in the germline V gene. CDR3 length: 14 residues. The V end was cut by 6 bases, the J end by 2 bases, with 12 bases between. This clone has more than one count but fewer than ten. How the authors handled the data: Estimation of nucleated cell counts relied on the amplification of reference gene primers. Measured with immunoSEQ multiplex PCR; TCRdb has only the in-frame clones, and not every one. The DNA gave D and trimming, while V, J and clone size come from that table. The repertoire holds about 170,000 clones, with around 85% as singletons. This chain connects TRBV2 to TRBJ2-3; D not resolved. The sequencing sample was made of peripheral blood. This TCR came from a human donor with acute or convalescent COVID-19. The donor label of this sample is uncertain. This CDR3 reads CASSTRVHTDTQYF. The CDR3 bases are TGTGCCAGCAGCACCCGGGTCCACACAGATACGCAGTATTTT.